This is a list of T cell receptor beta chains from one sample in a study of radiotherapy plus CTLA-4 blockade in lung cancer. Repertoires were generated with immunoSEQ multiplex PCR, while TCRdb's copy carries only in-frame clones and drops some. This sample carries roughly 85,000 clones, around 84% of them seen once, and the ten largest clones take roughly a sixth. Specimen: peripheral blood, collected from a patient treated with radiotherapy plus ipilimumab. The receptors derive from a human donor with non-small cell lung cancer that progressed on radiotherapy plus ipilimumab. Both conserved end residues are trimmed from each CDR3. Each record gives: V gene, clone size, J gene, CDR3 protein. Not every row has a clone size; where given, it reads once, few, many or a size class.

TRBV4-3	-	TRBJ2-7	ASSQVYRGEYEQY
TRBV9	-	TRBJ1-2	ASSLPSRGGSGYT
TRBV30	once	TRBJ1-2	AWVAGGMSGYT
TRBV30	-	TRBJ1-1	AWREPGRRTEAF
TRBV12-5	-	TRBJ1-5	ASGLTLSPDRQGNQPQH
TRBV9	-	TRBJ2-1	ASSAGTLVEQF
TRBV10-2	-	TRBJ1-2	ASSEDSWGYT
TRBV6-1	-	TRBJ2-2	ASSGFLTGGNTGELF
TRBV5-1	-	TRBJ2-3	ASSLVLAPPRDTQY
TRBV27	-	TRBJ1-6	ASKTMGSGVSPLH
TRBV9	-	TRBJ1-1	ASSPTVGLSLNTEAF
TRBV5-1	-	TRBJ2-7	ASSLGQGPYEQY
TRBV11-3	-	TRBJ2-1	ASSMSRSNEQF
TRBV18	once	TRBJ1-2	ASSLLGGGYT
TRBV4-3	-	TRBJ2-3	ASSRQGTDTQY
TRBV9	-	TRBJ2-7	ASSAESGGVYEQY
TRBV29-1	-	TRBJ2-2	SVRSSGGHGTGELF
TRBV11-2	-	TRBJ1-2	ASSLVGVGGYT
TRBV6-6	-	TRBJ1-3	ASSYYRESGNTIY
TRBV7-2	once	TRBJ2-3	ASSLAGRGVSDTQY
TRBV2	once	TRBJ2-7	ASRETSGTHEQY
TRBV11-1	-	TRBJ1-6	ASSLAGADNSPLH
TRBV4-3	-	TRBJ1-4	ASSQKPGTSNEKLF